This T cell receptor beta chain stems from a study of naive and memory T cell subsets. The beta constant-region primer was an equimolar mix of two oligonucleotides covering TRBC1 and TRBC2. A 12-nucleotide UMI and the SP2 primer were added to the cDNA 3' end by oligonucleotide ligation. TCRdb re-called the UMI-ligation and nested PCR reads through MiXCR, storing one row per CDR3 protein. The data hold approximately 82,000 distinct CDR3 sequences, with roughly 7.3% observed a single time. Germline-derived CDR1 and CDR2 are SGHTA and FQGNSA. CDR3 length: 11 amino acids. This clonotype was picked up many times.

The specimen was central memory CD4+ T cells from blood. The genes are TRBV7-2 and TRBJ2-3, with D unclear. The clonotype originates from a human donor in good health. The CDR3 bases are TGTGCTTCCACGAGCACAGATACGCAGTATTTT. Residues: CASTSTDTQYF.